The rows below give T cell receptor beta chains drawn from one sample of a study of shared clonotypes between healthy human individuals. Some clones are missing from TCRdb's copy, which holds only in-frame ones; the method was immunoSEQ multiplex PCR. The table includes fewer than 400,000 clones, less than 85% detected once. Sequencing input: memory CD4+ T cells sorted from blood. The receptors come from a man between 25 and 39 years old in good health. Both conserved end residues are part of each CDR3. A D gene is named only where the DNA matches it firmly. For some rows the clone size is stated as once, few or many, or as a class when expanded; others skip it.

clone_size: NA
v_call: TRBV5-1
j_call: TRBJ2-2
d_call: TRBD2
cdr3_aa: CASKTSGPTGELFF
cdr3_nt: TGCGCCAGCAAAACTAGCGGGCCCACCGGGGAGCTGTTTTTT

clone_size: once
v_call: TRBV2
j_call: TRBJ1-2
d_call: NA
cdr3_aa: CARRLANYGYTF
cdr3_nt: TGTGCCAGGAGGCTCGCTAACTATGGCTACACCTTC

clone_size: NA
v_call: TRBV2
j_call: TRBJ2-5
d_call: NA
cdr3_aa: CASSEWFWETQYF
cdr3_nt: TGTGCCAGCAGTGAATGGTTTTGGGAGACCCAGTACTTC

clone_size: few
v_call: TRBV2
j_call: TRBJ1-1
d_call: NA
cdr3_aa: CASMTVNTEAFF
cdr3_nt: TGTGCCAGTATGACAGTGAACACTGAAGCTTTCTTT

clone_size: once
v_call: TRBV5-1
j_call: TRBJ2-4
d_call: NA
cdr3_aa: CASSLVLDEAKNIQYF
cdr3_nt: TGCGCCAGCAGCTTGGTATTAGATGAAGCCAAAAACATTCAGTACTTC

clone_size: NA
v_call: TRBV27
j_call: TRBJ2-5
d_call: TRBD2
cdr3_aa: CASSFLASGQETQYF
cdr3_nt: TGTGCCAGCAGTTTTCTCGCTAGCGGCCAAGAGACCCAGTACTTC

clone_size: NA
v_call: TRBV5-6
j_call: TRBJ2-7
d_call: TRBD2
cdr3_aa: CASSRGGLLAYEQYF
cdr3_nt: TGTGCCAGCAGCCGGGGAGGGCTCCTCGCCTACGAGCAGTACTTC

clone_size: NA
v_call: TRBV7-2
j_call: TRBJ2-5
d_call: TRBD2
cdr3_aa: CASSLLRGAGETQYF
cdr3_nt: TGTGCCAGCAGCTTATTGCGGGGGGCGGGCGAGACCCAGTACTTC

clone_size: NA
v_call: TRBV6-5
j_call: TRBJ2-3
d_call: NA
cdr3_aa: CASSYFGGTTDTQYF
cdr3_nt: TGTGCCAGCAGTTATTTCGGGGGAACCACAGATACGCAGTATTTT

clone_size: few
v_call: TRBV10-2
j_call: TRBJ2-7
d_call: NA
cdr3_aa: CASSLGPSANSYEQYF
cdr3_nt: TGCGCCAGCAGTTTGGGCCCCTCTGCGAACTCCTACGAGCAGTACTTC

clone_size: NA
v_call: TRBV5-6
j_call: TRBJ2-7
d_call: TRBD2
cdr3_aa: CASTASGKSYEQYF
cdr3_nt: TGTGCCAGCACCGCTAGCGGGAAATCCTACGAGCAGTACTTC

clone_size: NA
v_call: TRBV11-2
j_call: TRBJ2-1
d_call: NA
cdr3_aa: CASRAPRGGAYNEQFF
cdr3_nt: TGTGCCAGCCGGGCCCCACGGGGCGGAGCCTACAATGAGCAGTTCTTC

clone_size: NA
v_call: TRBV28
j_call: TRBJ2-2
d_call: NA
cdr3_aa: CASSIEEKTGELFF
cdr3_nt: TGTGCCAGCAGTATCGAGGAAAAAACCGGGGAGCTGTTTTTT

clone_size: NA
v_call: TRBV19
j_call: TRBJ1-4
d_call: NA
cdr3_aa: CASSIGTTYEKLFF
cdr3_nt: TGTGCCAGTAGTATTGGGACAACCTATGAAAAACTGTTTTTT

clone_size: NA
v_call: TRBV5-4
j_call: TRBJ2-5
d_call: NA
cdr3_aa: CASSRPSVVETQETQYF
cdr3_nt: TGTGCCAGCAGCCGACCCTCCGTTGTCGAGACACAAGAGACCCAGTACTTC

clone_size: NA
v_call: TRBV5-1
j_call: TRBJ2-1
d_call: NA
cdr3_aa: CASSLSGQFGGEQFF
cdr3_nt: TGCGCCAGCAGCTTGAGTGGACAGTTCGGGGGTGAGCAGTTCTTC

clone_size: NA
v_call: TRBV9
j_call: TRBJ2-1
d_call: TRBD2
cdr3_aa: CASSASSGSYNEQFF
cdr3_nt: TGTGCCAGCAGCGCGTCTAGCGGGAGCTACAATGAGCAGTTCTTC

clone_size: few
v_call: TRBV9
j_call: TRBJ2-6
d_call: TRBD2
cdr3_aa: CASSVARGRAEPGANVLTF
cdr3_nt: TGTGCCAGCAGCGTAGCTCGCGGGAGGGCCGAACCTGGGGCCAACGTCCTGACTTTC

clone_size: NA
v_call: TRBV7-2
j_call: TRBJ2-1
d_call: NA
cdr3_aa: CASSSTLGTTSNEQFF
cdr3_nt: TGTGCCAGCAGCTCCACCCTGGGCACCACCTCCAATGAGCAGTTCTTC

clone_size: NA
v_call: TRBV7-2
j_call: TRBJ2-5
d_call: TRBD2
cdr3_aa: CASSGRGLAGGFRETQYF
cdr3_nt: TGTGCCAGCAGCGGCCGGGGACTAGCGGGAGGTTTTCGAGAGACCCAGTACTTC

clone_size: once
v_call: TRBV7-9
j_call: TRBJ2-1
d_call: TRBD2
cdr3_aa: CASSLALAGTYNEQFF
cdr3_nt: TGTGCCAGCAGCTTAGCTTTAGCGGGAACATACAATGAGCAGTTCTTC

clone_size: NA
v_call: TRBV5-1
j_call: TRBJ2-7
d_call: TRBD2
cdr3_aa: CASSLLLAGYEQYF
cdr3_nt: TGCGCCAGCAGCTTGCTACTAGCGGGATACGAGCAGTACTTC

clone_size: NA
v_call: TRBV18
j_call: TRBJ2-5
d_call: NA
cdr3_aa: CASSPPWAGSRETQYF
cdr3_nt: TGTGCCAGCTCACCACCGTGGGCCGGGAGTAGAGAGACCCAGTACTTC

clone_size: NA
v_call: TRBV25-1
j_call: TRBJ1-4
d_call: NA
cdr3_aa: CASSEYGVWVDEKLFF
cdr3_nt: TGTGCCAGCAGTGAATATGGGGTATGGGTGGATGAAAAACTGTTTTTT

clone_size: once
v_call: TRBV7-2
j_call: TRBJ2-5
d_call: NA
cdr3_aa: CASSLGRIQETQYF
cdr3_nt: TGTGCCAGCAGCTTGGGACGGATACAAGAGACCCAGTACTTC

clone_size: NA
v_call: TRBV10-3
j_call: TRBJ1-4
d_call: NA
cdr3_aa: CASGGYEDEKLFF
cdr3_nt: TGTGCCAGCGGGGGTTACGAGGACGAAAAACTGTTTTTT

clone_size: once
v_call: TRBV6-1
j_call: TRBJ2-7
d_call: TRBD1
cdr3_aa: CASRKGQSYEQYF
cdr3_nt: TGTGCCAGCAGGAAGGGACAGTCCTACGAGCAGTACTTC

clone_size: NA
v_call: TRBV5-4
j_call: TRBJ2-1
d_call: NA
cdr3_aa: CASSTDYNEQFF
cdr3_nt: TGTGCCAGCAGCACGGACTACAATGAGCAGTTCTTC

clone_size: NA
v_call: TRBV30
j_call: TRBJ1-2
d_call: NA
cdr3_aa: CAWSPLRSAHGYTF
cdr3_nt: TGTGCCTGGAGCCCCCTCCGAAGTGCACATGGCTACACCTTC

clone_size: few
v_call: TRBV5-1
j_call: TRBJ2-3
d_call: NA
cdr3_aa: CASSLGREDRTDTQYF
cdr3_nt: TGCGCCAGCAGCTTGGGGCGGGAAGACCGCACAGATACGCAGTATTTT

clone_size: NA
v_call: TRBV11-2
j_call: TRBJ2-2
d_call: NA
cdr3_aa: CASSLTRGRIGELFF
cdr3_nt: TGTGCCAGCAGCTTAACCCGGGGGCGCATCGGGGAGCTGTTTTTT

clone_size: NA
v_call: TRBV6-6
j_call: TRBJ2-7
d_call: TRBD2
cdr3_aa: CASSYSASGSYEQYF
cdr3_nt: TGTGCCAGCAGTTACTCGGCGAGCGGGAGTTACGAGCAGTACTTC

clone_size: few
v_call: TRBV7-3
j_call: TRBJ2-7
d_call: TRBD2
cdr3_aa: CASSATSGRAYEQYF
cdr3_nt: TGTGCCAGCAGCGCAACTAGCGGGAGGGCCTACGAGCAGTACTTC

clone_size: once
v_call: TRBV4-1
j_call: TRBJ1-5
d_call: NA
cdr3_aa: CASSQDAGVSQPQHF
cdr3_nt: TGCGCCAGCAGCCAAGATGCAGGGGTCAGTCAGCCCCAGCATTTT

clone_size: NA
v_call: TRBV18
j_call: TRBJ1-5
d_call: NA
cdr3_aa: CASSPDQGNQPQHF
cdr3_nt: TGTGCCAGCTCACCAGATCAGGGAAATCAGCCCCAGCATTTT

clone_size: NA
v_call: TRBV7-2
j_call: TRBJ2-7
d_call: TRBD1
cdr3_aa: CASSDPGQGAEQYF
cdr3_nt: TGTGCCAGCAGCGACCCGGGACAGGGTGCCGAGCAGTACTTC

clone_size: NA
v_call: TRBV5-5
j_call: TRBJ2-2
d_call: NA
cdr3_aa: CASSPARTGELFF
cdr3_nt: TGTGCCAGCAGCCCTGCCAGGACCGGGGAGCTGTTTTTT

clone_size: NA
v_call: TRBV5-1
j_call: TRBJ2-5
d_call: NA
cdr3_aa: CASSVSGPETQYF
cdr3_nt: TGCGCCAGCAGCGTGTCAGGACCCGAGACCCAGTACTTC

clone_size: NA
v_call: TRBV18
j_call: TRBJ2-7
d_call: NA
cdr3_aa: CASSPSKGPYEQYF
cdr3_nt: TGTGCCAGCTCACCATCCAAAGGACCCTACGAGCAGTACTTC

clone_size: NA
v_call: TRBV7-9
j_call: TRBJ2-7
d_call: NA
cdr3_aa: CASSPHVSYEQYF
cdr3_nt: TGTGCCAGCAGCCCGCATGTCTCTTACGAGCAGTACTTC

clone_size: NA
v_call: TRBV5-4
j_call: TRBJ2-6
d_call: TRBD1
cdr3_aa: CASSSIWLDRGNSGANVLTF
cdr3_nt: TGTGCCAGCAGCTCTATTTGGCTGGACAGGGGAAACTCTGGGGCCAACGTCCTGACTTTC

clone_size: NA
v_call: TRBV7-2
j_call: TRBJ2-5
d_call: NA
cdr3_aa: CASTRAQETQYF
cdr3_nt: TGTGCCAGCACCAGGGCCCAAGAGACCCAGTACTTC

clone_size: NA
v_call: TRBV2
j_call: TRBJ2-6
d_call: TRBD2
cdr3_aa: CATKGRGRANVLTF
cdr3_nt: TGTGCCACCAAGGGGAGGGGTAGGGCCAACGTCCTGACTTTC

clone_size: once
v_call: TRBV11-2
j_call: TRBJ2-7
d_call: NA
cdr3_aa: CASSLAQTAYEQYF
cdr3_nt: TGTGCCAGCAGCTTAGCTCAGACGGCGTACGAGCAGTACTTC

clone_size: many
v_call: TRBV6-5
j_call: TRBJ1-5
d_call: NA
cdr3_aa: CASSYSGVPDQPQHF
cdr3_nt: TGTGCCAGCAGTTATTCGGGGGTCCCGGATCAGCCCCAGCATTTT

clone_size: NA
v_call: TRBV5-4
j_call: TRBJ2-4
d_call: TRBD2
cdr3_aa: CASSLGTSGRGAKNIQYF
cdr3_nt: TGTGCCAGCAGCTTGGGGACTAGCGGGAGGGGAGCCAAAAACATTCAGTACTTC

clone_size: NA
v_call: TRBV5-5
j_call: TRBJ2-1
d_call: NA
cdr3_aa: CASSETGQGRAEQFF
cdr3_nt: TGTGCCAGCAGCGAGACAGGCCAAGGTCGGGCTGAGCAGTTCTTC

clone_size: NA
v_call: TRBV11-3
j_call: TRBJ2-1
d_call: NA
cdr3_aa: CASSSTGTYNEQFF
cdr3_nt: TGTGCCAGCAGCTCGACCGGGACGTACAATGAGCAGTTCTTC

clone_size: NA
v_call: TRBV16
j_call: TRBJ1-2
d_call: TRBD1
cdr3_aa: CASSQQGRITGGASGYTF
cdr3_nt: TGTGCCAGCAGCCAACAAGGCCGAATTACAGGGGGCGCGTCTGGCTACACCTTC

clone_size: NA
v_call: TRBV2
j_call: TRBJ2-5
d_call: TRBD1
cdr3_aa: CASNSDRGWRYF
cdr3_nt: TGTGCCAGCAACTCCGACAGGGGTTGGAGATACTTC

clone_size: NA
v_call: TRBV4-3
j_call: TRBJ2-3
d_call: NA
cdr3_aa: CASSLYRADTQYF
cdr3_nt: TGCGCCAGCAGCCTATATAGGGCAGATACGCAGTATTTT

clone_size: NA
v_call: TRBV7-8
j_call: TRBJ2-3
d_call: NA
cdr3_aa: CASSLGRGRLTDTQYF
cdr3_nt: TGTGCCAGCAGCTTGGGGCGCGGTCGGCTCACAGATACGCAGTATTTT

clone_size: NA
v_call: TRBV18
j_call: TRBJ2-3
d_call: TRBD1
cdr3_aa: CASSPGQGVADTQYF
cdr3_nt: TGTGCCAGCTCGCCGGGACAGGGGGTGGCAGATACGCAGTATTTT

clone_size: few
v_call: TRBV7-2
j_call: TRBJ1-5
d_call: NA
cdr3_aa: CASSLGPNQPQHF
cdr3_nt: TGTGCCAGCAGCTTAGGTCCGAATCAGCCCCAGCATTTT

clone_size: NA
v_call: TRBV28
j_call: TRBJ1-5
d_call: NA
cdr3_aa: CAVDLSNQPQHF
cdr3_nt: TGTGCAGTGGACCTTAGCAATCAGCCCCAGCATTTT

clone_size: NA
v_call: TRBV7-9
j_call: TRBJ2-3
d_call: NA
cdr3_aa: CASSLQPGDGTDTQYF
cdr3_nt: TGTGCCAGCAGCCTCCAACCGGGAGATGGGACAGATACGCAGTATTTT

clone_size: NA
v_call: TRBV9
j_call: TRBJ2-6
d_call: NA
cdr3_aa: CASSPFSSGANVLTF
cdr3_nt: TGTGCCAGCAGCCCCTTTAGCTCTGGGGCCAACGTCCTGACTTTC

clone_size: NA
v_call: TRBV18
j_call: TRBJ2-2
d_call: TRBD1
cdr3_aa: CASSPKQGAGELFF
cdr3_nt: TGTGCCAGCTCACCAAAGCAGGGGGCCGGGGAGCTGTTTTTT

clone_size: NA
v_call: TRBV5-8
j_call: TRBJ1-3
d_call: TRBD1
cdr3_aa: CASSLGDRTRDTIYF
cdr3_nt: TGTGCCAGCAGCTTGGGGGACAGAACAAGGGACACCATATATTTT

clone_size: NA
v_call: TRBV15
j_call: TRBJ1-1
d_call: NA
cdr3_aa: CATSRGFNTEAFF
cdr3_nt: TGTGCCACCAGCAGAGGATTTAACACTGAAGCTTTCTTT